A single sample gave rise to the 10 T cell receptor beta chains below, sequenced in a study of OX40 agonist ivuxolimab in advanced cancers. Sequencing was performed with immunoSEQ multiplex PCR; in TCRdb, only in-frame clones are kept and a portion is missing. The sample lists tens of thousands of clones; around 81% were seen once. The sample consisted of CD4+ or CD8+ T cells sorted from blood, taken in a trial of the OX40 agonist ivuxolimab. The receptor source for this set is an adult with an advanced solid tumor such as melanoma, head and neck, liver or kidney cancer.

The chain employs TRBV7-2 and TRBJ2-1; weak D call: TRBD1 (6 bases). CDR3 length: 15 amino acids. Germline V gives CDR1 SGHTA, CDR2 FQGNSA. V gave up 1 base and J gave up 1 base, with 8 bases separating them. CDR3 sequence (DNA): TGTGCCAGCAGCTTAGGAGGGGGATCCTACAATGAGCAGTTCTTC. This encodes CASSLGGGSYNEQFF.

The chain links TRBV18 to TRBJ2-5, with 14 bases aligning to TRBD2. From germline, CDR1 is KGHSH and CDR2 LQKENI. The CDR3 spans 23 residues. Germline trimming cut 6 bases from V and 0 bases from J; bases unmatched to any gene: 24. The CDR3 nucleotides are TGTGCCAGCTCCCCTGGACCGGGACTTCCTCCCGGACTAGCGGGGGGCCACCAAGAGACCCAGTACTTC. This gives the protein CASSPGPGLPPGLAGGHQETQYF.

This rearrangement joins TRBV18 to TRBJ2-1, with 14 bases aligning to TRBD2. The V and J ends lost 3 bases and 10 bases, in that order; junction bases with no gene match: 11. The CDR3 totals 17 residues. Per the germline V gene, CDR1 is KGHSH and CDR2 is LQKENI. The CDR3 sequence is CASSPGMTSGGAGEQFF. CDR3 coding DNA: TGTGCCAGCTCACCGGGGATGACTAGCGGGGGGGCCGGCGAGCAGTTCTTC. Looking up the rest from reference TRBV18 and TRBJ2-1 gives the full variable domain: NAGVMQNPRHLVRRRGQEARLRCSPMKGHSHVYWYRQLPEEGLKFMVYLQKENIIDESGMPKERFSAEFPKEGPSILRIQQVVRGDSAAYFCASSPGMTSGGAGEQFFGPGTRLTVL.

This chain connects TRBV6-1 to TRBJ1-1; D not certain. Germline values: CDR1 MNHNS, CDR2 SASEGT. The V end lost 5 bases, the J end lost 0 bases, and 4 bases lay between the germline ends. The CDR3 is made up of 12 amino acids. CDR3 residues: CASSLMNTEAFF. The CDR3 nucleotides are TGTGCCAGCAGTCTGATGAACACTGAAGCTTTCTTT.

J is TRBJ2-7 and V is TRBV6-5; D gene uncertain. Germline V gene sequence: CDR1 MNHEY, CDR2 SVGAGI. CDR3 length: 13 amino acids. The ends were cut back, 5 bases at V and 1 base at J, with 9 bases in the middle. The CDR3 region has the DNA TGTGCCAGCAGTGTGTACGGGTCCTACGAGCAGTACTTC. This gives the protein CASSVYGSYEQYF.

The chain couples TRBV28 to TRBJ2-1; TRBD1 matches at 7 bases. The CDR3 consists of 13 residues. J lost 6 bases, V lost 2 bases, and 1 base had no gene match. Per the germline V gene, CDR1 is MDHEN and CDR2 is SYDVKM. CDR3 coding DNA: TGTGCCAGCAGTTTAGCAGGGGGCAATGAGCAGTTCTTC. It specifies CASSLAGGNEQFF. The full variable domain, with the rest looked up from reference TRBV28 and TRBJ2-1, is DVKVTQSSRYLVKRTGEKVFLECVQDMDHENMFWYRQDPGLGLRLIYFSYDVKMKEKGDIPEGYSVSREKKERFSLILESASTNQTSMYLCASSLAGGNEQFFGPGTRLTVL.

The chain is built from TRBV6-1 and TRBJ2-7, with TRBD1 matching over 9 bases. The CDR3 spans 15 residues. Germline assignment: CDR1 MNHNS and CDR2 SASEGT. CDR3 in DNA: TGTGCCAGCAGGGAAGCGGGACAGGGACTCTACGAGCAGTACGTC. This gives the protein CASREAGQGLYEQYV.

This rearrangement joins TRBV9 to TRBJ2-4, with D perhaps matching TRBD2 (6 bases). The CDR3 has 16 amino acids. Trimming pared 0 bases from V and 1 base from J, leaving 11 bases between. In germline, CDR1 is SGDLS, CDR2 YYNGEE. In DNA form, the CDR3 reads TGTGCCAGCAGCGTAGGGGGTGGAGGGGCCAAAAACATTCAGTACTTC. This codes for CASSVGGGGAKNIQYF. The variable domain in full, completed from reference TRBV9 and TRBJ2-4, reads DSGVTQTPKHLITATGQRVTLRCSPRSGDLSVYWYQQSLDQGLQFLIQYYNGEERAKGNILERFSAQQFPDLHSELNLSSLELGDSALYFCASSVGGGGAKNIQYFGAGTRLSVL.

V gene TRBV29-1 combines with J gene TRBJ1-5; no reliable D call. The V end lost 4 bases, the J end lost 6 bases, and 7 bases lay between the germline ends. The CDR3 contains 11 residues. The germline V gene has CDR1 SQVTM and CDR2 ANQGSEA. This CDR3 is CSVGGSQPQHF. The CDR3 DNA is TGCAGCGTTGGGGGAAGTCAGCCCCAGCATTTT.

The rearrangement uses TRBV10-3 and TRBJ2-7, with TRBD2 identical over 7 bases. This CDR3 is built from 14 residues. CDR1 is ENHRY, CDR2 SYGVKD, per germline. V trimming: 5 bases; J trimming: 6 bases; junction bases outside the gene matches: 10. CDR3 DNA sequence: TGTGCCATCAGTAGGGCGGGAGAAGAGGGCGAGCAGTACTTC. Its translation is CAISRAGEEGEQYF.